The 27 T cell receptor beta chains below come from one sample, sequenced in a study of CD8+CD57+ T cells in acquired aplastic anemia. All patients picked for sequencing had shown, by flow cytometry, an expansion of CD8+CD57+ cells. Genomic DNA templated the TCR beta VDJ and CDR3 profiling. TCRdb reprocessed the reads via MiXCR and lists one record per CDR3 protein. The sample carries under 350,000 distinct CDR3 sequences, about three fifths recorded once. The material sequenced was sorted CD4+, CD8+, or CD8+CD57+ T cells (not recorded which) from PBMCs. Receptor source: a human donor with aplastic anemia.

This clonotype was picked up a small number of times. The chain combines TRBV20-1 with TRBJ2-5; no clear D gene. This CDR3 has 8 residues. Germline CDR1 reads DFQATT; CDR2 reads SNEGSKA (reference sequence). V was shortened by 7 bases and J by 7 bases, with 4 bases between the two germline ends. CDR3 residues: CSVGTQYF. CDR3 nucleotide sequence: TGCAGTGTAGGGACCCAGTACTTC.

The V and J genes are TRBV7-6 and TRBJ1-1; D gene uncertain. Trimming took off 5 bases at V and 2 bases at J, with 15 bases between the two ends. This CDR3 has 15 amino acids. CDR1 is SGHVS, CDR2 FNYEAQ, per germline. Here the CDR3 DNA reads TGTGCCAGCAGCGGATTGGAGTTTCCAAACACTGAAGCTTTCTTT. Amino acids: CASSGLEFPNTEAFF.

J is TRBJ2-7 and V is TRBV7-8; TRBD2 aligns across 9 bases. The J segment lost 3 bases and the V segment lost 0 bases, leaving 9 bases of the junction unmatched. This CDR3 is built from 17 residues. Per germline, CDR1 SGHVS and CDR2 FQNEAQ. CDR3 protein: CASSLASAGGNGYEQYF. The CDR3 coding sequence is TGTGCCAGCAGCTTAGCCTCAGCGGGGGGTAATGGCTACGAGCAGTACTTC.

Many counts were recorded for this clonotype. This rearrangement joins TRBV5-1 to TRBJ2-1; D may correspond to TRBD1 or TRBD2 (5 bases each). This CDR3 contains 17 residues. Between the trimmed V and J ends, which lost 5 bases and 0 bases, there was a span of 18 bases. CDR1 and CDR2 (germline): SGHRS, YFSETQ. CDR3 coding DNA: TGCGCCAGCAGGAGCGGAACAGGCTCTACCTCCTACAATGAGCAGTTCTTC. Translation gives CASRSGTGSTSYNEQFF.

CDR3 nucleotide sequence: TGCGCCAGCTCGATAGGTAGCGGGAGGGAGCAGTACTTC. Amino acids: CASSIGSGREQYF. The chain carries TRBV5-1 and TRBJ2-7; 10 positions match TRBD2. Germline V gene data show CDR1 as SGHRS and CDR2 as YFSETQ. The CDR3 has 13 amino acids. The V gene end was trimmed by 7 bases and the J gene end by 7 bases; junction bases not matched to a gene: 8.

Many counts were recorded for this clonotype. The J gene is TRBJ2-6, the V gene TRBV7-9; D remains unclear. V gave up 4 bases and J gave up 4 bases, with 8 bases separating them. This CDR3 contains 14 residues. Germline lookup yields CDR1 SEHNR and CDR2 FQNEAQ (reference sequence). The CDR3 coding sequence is TGTGCCAGCAGCTCCCTTAGCGGGGCCAACGTCCTGACTTTC. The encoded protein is CASSSLSGANVLTF.

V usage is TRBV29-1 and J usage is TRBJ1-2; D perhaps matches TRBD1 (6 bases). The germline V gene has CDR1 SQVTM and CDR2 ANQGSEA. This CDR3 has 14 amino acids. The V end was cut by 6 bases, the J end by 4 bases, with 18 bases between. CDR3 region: CSVRTEKGGYGYTF. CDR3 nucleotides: TGCAGCGTCAGGACAGAAAAGGGAGGCTATGGCTACACCTTC.

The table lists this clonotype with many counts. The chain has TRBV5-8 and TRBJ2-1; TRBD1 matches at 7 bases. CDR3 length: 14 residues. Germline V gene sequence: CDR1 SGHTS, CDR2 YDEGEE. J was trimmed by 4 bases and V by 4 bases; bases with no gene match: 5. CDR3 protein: CASSLTGIYNEQFF. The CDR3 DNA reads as TGTGCCAGCAGCCTGACAGGGATTTACAATGAGCAGTTCTTC.

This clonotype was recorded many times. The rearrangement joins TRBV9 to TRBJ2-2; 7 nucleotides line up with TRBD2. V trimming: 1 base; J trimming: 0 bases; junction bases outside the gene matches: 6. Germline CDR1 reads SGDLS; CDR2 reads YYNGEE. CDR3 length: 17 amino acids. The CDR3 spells CASSVISTSANTGELFF. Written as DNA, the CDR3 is TGTGCCAGCAGCGTAATATCCACTAGCGCGAACACCGGGGAGCTGTTTTTT.

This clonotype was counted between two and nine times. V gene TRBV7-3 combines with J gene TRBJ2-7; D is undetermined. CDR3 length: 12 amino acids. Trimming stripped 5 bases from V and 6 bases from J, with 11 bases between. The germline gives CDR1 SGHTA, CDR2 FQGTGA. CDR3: CASSAPSGEQYF. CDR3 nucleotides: TGTGCCAGCAGCGCCCCTAGTGGCGAGCAGTACTTC.

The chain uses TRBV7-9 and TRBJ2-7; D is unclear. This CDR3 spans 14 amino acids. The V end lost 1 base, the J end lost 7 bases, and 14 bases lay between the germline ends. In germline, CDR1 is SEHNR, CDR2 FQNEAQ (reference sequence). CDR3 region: CASSLGLFAGEQYF. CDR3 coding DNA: TGTGCCAGCAGCTTAGGACTTTTTGCCGGGGAGCAGTACTTC.

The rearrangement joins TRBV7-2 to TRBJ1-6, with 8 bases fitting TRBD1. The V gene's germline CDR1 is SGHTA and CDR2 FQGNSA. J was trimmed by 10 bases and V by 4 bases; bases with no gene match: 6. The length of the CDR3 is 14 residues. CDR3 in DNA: TGTGCCAGCAGCTATCTCACAGGGGGATCACCCCTCCACTTT. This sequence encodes CASSYLTGGSPLHF.

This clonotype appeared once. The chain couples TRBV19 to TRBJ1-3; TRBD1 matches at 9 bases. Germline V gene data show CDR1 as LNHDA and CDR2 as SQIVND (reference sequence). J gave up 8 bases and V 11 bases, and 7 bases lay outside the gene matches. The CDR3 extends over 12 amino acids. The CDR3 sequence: CAPRTGADTIYF. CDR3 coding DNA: TGTGCCCCCCGGACAGGGGCGGACACCATATATTTT. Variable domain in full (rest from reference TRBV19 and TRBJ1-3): DGGITQSPKYLFRKEGQNVTLSCEQNLNHDAMYWYRQDPGQGLRLIYYSQIVNDFQKGDIAEGYSVSREKKESFPLTVTSAQKNPTAFYLCAPRTGADTIYFGEGSWLTVV.

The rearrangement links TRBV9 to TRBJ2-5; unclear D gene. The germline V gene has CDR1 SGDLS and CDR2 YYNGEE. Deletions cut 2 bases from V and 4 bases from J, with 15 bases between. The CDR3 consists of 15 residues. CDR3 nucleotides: TGTGCCAGCAGCGTCGGACCCCCACCCGGAGAGACCCAGTACTTC. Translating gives CASSVGPPPGETQYF.

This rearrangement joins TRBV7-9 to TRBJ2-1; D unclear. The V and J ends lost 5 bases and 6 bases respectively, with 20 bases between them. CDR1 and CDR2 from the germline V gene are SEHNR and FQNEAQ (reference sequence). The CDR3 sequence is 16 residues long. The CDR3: CASSPAAESDCNEQFF. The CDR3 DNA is TGTGCCAGCAGCCCTGCGGCTGAGAGTGACTGCAATGAGCAGTTCTTC.

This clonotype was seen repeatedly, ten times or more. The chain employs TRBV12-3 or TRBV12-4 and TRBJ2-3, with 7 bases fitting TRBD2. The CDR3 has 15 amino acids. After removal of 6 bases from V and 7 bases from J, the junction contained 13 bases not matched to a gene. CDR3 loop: CASRSSGEGGYTQYF. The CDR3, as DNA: TGTGCCAGCAGATCCTCCGGGGAGGGAGGGTATACGCAGTATTTT.

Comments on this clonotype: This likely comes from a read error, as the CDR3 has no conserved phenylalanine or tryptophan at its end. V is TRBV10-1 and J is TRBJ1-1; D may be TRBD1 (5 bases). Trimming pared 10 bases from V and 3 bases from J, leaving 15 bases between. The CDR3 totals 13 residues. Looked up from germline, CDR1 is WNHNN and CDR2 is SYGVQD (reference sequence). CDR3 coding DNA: TGCGCCACCTCGCGAGGACATGACACTGAAGCTTTCTCT. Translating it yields CATSRGHDTEAFS.

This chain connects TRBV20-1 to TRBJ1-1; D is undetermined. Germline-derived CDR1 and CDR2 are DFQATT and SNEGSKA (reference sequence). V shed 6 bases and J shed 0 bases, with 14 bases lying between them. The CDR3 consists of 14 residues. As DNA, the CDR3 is TGCAGTGCCTCCCTTGGCAGATTGAACACTGAAGCTTTCTTT. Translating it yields CSASLGRLNTEAFF.

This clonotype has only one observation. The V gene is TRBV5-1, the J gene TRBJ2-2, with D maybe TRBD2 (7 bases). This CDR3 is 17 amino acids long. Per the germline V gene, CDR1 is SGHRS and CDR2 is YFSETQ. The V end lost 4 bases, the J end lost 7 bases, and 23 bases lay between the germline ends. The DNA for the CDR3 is TGCGCCAGCAGCCCCTCGGGGGGCGGGAGCTATAACGGGGAGCTGTTTTTT. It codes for CASSPSGGGSYNGELFF.

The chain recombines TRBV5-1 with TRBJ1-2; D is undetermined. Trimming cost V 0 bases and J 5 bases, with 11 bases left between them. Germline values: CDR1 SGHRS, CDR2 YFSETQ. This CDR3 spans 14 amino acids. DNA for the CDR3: TGCGCCAGCAGCTTGGGGACGGAAGTTTATGGCTACACCTTC. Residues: CASSLGTEVYGYTF.

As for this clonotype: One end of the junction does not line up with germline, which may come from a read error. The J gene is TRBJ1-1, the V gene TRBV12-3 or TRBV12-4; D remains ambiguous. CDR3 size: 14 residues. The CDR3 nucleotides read TGTGCCAGCAGTTCCCTGGACTTCGGCACTGAAGCCTTCTTT. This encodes CASSSLDFGTEAFF.

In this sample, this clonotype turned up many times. CDR3 in amino acids: CASSFNQGPGYTYEQYF. In DNA form, the CDR3 reads TGTGCCAGCAGCTTTAACCAAGGTCCAGGGTATACCTACGAGCAGTACTTC. The chain links TRBV7-8 to TRBJ2-7, with D perhaps TRBD1 (5 bases). The germline CDR1 and CDR2 sequences are SGHVS and FQNEAQ. The V end lost 3 bases, the J end lost 2 bases, and 20 bases lay between the germline ends. CDR3 length equals 17 residues.

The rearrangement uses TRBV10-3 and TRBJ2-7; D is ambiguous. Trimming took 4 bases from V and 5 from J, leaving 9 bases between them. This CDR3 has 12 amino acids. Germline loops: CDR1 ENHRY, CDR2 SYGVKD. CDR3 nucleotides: TGTGCCATCAGTGCATCAGTCCACGAGCAGTACTTC. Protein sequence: CAISASVHEQYF.

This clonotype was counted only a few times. The CDR3 region is CAISESDTQETQYF. The CDR3 DNA is TGTGCCATCAGTGAGTCGGACACCCAAGAGACCCAGTACTTC. The V call is TRBV10-3, the J call TRBJ2-5; D is perhaps TRBD1 (5 bases). Deletions cut 0 bases from V and 1 base from J, with 6 bases between. The V gene's germline CDR1 is ENHRY and CDR2 SYGVKD. The CDR3 length is 14 residues.

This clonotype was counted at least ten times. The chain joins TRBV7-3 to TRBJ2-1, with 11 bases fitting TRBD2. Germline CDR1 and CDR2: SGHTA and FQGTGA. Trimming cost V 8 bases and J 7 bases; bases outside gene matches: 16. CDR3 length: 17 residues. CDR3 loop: CASSKLAGGSGRNEQFF. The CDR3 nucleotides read TGTGCCAGCTCTAAGCTAGCGGGAGGCTCAGGGCGAAATGAGCAGTTCTTC.

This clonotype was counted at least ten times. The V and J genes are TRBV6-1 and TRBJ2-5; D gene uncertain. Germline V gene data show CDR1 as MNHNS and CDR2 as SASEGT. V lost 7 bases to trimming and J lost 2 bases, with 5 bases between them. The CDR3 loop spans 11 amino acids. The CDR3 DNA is TGTGCCAGCATGAAGCAAGAGACCCAGTACTTC. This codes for CASMKQETQYF.

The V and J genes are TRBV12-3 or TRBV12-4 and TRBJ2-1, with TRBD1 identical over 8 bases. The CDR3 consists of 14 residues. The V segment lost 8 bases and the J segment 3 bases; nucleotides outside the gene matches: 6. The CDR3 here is CASYLQGVYNEQFF. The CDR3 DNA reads TGTGCCAGCTACCTACAGGGGGTCTACAATGAGCAGTTCTTC.